These 5 T cell receptor beta chains came from one sample sequenced in a study of control samples from healthy donors and cancer patients. TCRdb's table, derived via immunoSEQ multiplex PCR, lists solely in-frame clones and lacks some. The data show 60,000 to 75,000 clones, about 92% seen once. Sequencing was done on a sample of PBMCs. The receptors come from a man aged 60-69 years with colorectal cancer.

The chain couples TRBV6-1 to TRBJ2-3; maybe TRBD1 (6 bases). V was trimmed by 4 bases and J by 0 bases, leaving 14 bases between them. CDR3 length: 16 amino acids. Germline lookup yields CDR1 MNHNS and CDR2 SASEGT. CDR3 region: CASSARQAPSTDTQYF. The CDR3 DNA is TGTGCCAGCAGTGCTCGACAGGCCCCTAGCACAGATACGCAGTATTTT.

There are a few counts of this clone. The J gene is TRBJ2-5, the V gene TRBV6-2 or TRBV6-3; 8 bases match TRBD2. Germline V gene lookup returns CDR1 MNHEY and CDR2 SVGEGT. The junction had 7 bases not matched to a gene; V was cut back by 1 base and J by 0 bases. The CDR3 is 17 residues long. The CDR3 DNA reads TGTGCCAGCAGTTACTTTTTCGCGGGGGGACACCAAGAGACCCAGTACTTC. Its protein is CASSYFFAGGHQETQYF.

The chain carries TRBV19 and TRBJ2-1, with unresolved D. Trimming took off 1 base at V and 3 bases at J, with 10 bases between the two ends. CDR1 and CDR2 from the germline V gene are LNHDA and SQIVND (reference sequence). The CDR3 runs 15 residues. The CDR3 loop reads CASSIVPSSYNEQFF. The CDR3 region has the DNA TGTGCCAGTAGTATAGTCCCGAGCAGCTACAATGAGCAGTTCTTC.

The chain joins TRBV5-4 to TRBJ2-2, with a tentative D call TRBD1 (6 bases). The CDR3 runs to 15 residues. CDR1 is SGHNT, CDR2 YYREEE, per germline (reference sequence). The V end lost 1 base, the J end lost 3 bases, and 10 bases lay between the germline ends. CDR3: CASSLTGSYTGELFF. The CDR3 bases are TGTGCCAGCAGCTTGACAGGGTCGTACACCGGGGAGCTGTTTTTT.

The chain is built from TRBV7-2 and TRBJ2-1, with D tentatively TRBD1 (5 bases). This CDR3 contains 12 residues. Germline assignment: CDR1 SGHTA and CDR2 FQGNSA. The V gene lost 4 bases and the J gene lost 7 bases, with 8 bases spanning the gap. The CDR3 DNA reads TGTGCCAGCAGCTCGACAGTAAATGAGCAGTTCTTC. The encoded protein is CASSSTVNEQFF.